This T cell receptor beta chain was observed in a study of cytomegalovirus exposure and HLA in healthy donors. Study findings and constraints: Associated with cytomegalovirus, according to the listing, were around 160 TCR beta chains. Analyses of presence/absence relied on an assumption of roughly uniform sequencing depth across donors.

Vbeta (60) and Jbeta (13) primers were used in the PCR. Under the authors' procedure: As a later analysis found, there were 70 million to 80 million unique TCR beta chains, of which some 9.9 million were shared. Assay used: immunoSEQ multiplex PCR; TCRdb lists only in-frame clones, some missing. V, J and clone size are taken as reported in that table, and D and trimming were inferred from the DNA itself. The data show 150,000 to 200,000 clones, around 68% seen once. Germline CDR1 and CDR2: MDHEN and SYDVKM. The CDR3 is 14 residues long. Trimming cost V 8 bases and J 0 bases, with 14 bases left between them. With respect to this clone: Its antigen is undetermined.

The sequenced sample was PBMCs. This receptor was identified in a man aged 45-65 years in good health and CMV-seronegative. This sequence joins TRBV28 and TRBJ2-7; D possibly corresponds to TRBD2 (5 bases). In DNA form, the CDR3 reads TGTGCCAGCTCAAGAGGGCTACGCTCCTACGAGCAGTACTTC. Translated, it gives CASSRGLRSYEQYF.